This entry features one TCR beta chain sequence. As yet, its antigen is unknown. Peripheral blood from each donor was collected in a volume of about 10 milliliters. A J-beta primer mix and a sample-barcoded 5' primer were used in a second PCR of roughly 7 to 12 cycles. A template-switch adaptor that had 12 random nucleotides put a tag on each cDNA molecule. Any given sample supplied a minimum of 2.5 million CDR3-containing paired-end reads. Each CDR3 protein gets one entry after TCRdb re-called the 5' RACE reads with MiXCR. The data contain around 1,500,000 distinct CDR3 sequences, 42% of them singletons. The CDR3 is 18 residues long. The record originates from a study of blood T cells in healthy people across ages. Study observations and caveats: Diversity of TCR beta per million T cells declined in a roughly linear way with age.

The V gene is TRBV21-1, the J gene TRBJ1-1. TRBV21-1 counts as a pseudogene. Sequencing used blood. The sequence came from a woman between 18 and 29 years old in good health. CDR3 residues: CASSKVLRRGVGNTEAFF. CDR3 sequence (DNA): TGTGCCAGCAGCAAAGTTCTAAGGCGGGGGGTTGGGAACACTGAAGCTTTCTTT.